In its sample, the clone carrying this T cell receptor (beta chain) was seen a few times. Its antigen is unknown. These data are taken from a study of T cell repertoires in cytomegalovirus infection. Study summary: Shared public TCR beta signatures pointed to both CMV infection and a matching HLA type.

TCRdb analysed the reads with MiXCR anew, one entry per CDR3 protein. This sample has some 500,000 distinct CDR3 sequences; around 40% occur once, and the top ten carry 48%. Study-level results: Across the ex vivo response, the dominant clonotypes were HLA-C-restricted CMV-specific TCR beta clonotypes.

The CDR3 covers 14 residues. Looked up from germline, CDR1 is LNHDA and CDR2 is SQIVND (reference sequence). With 6 bases removed from V and 5 bases from J, the gap between germline ends came to 14 bases. The chain recombines TRBV19 with TRBJ2-1; D is perhaps TRBD2 (7 bases). This receptor was obtained from a human donor in good health (CMV status not recorded). Some clones in this sample may be carry-over from other donors' samples. Sequenced material: cultured PBMCs, taken from culture after CMV antigen stimulation. The CDR3: CASRWGRGNNEQFF. The CDR3 nucleotides are TGTGCCAGTAGATGGGGGAGGGGGAACAATGAGCAGTTCTTC.